This T cell receptor (beta chain) derives from a study of shared clonotypes between healthy human individuals. Sequencing used immunoSEQ multiplex PCR; TCRdb keeps in-frame clones, though not all of them. The profile shows about 2,200,000 clones, under 95% of them singletons. Cells designated naive CD8 were CD45RO-negative and were positively selected for CCR7, with terminally differentiated effector memory CD45RA+ cells excluded. Germline V gene lookup returns CDR1 SGHRS and CDR2 YFSETQ. V lost 4 bases to trimming and J lost 2 bases, with 10 bases between them. The CDR3 is made up of 13 amino acids.

The chain uses TRBV5-1 and TRBJ2-7; unclear D gene. The TCR comes from a man younger than 35 in good health. Some clones in this sample may be carry-over from other donors' samples. Sequencing was done on a sample of naive CD8+ T cells from PBMCs. The CDR3 nucleotides are TGCGCCAGCAGCCCGGACCAGACCTACGAGCAGTACTTC. This sequence encodes CASSPDQTYEQYF. Full variable domain (missing parts from reference TRBV5-1 and TRBJ2-7): KAGVTQTPRYLIKTRGQQVTLSCSPISGHRSVSWYQQTPGQGLQFLFEYFSETQRNKGNFPGRFSGRQFSNSRSEMNVSTLELGDSALYLCASSPDQTYEQYFGPGTRLTVT.